Described below is a single TCR beta chain sequence and its context. Germline CDR1 reads MNHEY; CDR2 reads SMNVEV (reference sequence). The CDR3 spans 20 residues. V gave up 5 bases and J gave up 0 bases; unmatched junction bases: 16. Study processing details: Researchers report that nucleated cell counts were estimated from reference gene primer amplification. Assay used: immunoSEQ multiplex PCR; TCRdb lists only in-frame clones, some missing. V and J calls plus clone size are reproduced from that table; the DNA served to infer D and trimming. Of 140,000 to 150,000 clones in the sample, 70% to 90% are singletons; the top ten hold around 8%. This sample is part of a study of blood T cell repertoires in COVID-19. Study as a whole: Samples came from the United States, Italy and Spain, spanning acute and convalescent COVID-19. Sources were T cells, B-cell-depleted T cells, or PBMCs; the material itself was cDNA or gDNA.

This receptor was obtained from a woman aged 55-70 years with COVID-19, enrolled during active disease. The chain joins TRBV27 to TRBJ1-4; 9 positions agree with TRBD1. Source material: peripheral blood. The CDR3 DNA reads TGTGCCAGCAGTCCCGGGACAGGGCGGACTGGGACTGCAACTAATGAAAAACTGTTTTTT. Amino acid sequence: CASSPGTGRTGTATNEKLFF. Filled out from reference TRBV27 and TRBJ1-4, the complete variable domain reads EAQVTQNPRYLITVTGKKLTVTCSQNMNHEYMSWYRQDPGLGLRQIYYSMNVEVTDKGDVPEGYKVSRKEKRNFPLILESPSPNQTSLYFCASSPGTGRTGTATNEKLFFGSGTQLSVL.